Presented here are 8 T cell receptor delta chains from one specimen sequenced in a study of γδ T cells in repeated Plasmodium falciparum infection. TCRdb re-processed the multiplex PCR reads via CATT. This sample carries 90,000 or so delta-chain clones, 0.75% to 1% of them seen once, and the ten largest clones take just under 10%. Bulk repertoires came from Vgamma9/Vdelta2+ or Vdelta2-negative gammadelta T cells flow-sorted from PBMC. The sample taken for sequencing was gamma-delta T cells from blood. The receptors come from a pool of human donors (malaria-infected and uninfected, not separated).

This clone was seen only a few times. A far larger clone is just one base off, so this is likely a read error. Other DNA sequences of this sample code for an identical CDR3. This sequence joins TRDV2 and TRDJ1; 9 nucleotides line up with TRDD3. Germline matching of the DNA provided the J gene here, since TCRdb leaves it blank. Per the germline V gene, CDR1 is GEAIGNYY and CDR2 is EKD. The V and J ends lost 0 bases and 2 bases, in that order; junction bases with no gene match: 21. The CDR3 loop spans 21 amino acids. The CDR3 reads CACDTMILGDKDSNGTDKLIF. The CDR3 nucleotides are TGTGCCTGTGACACCATGATCTTGGGGGATAAGGACTCCAACGGGACCGATAAACTCATCTTT.

In the case of this clone: For this DNA, TCRdb reports the protein of a much larger clone, which diverges at residue 8, most likely from a read error; the protein presented here is translated directly from the DNA. This chain links TRDV1 with TRDJ1; TRDD3 aligns across 11 bases. From germline, CDR1 is TSWWSYY and CDR2 QGS. The CDR3 consists of 22 residues. Unmatched junction bases numbered 21, after V lost 3 bases and J lost 0 bases. CDR3 DNA sequence: TGTGCTCTTGGGGACGTTCCCTGCCATCCGTATTACTGGGGGATAAACACCGATAAACTCATCTTT. The encoded protein is CALGDVPCHPYYWGINTDKLIF.

This clone was seen a handful of times. TCRdb lists the protein of a much larger clone for this DNA, which differs at residue 14, so this is likely a read error; the protein given here is translated from the DNA itself. For the CDR3, the DNA is TGTGCCTGTGACCCTTGGGGTCAAACCGTGGGGTCAGCAAAACTCTTCTTT. The encoded protein is CACDPWGQTVGSAKLFF. The chain joins TRDV2 to TRDJ2; TRDD3 is a possible D gene (5 bases). The CDR3 covers 17 residues. From germline, CDR1 is GEAIGNYY and CDR2 EKD.

This clone was seen more than once but under ten times. It differs at one base from a far larger clone, so likely a read error. Additional DNA sequences in this sample encode the identical CDR3. The chain links TRDV2 to TRDJ1; the D gene is possibly TRDD3 (6 bases). The J gene, left out of TCRdb, was set here by checking the DNA against germline. The CDR3 is 18 residues long. Deletions cut 7 bases from V and 0 bases from J, with 26 bases between. The germline V gene has CDR1 GEAIGNYY and CDR2 EKD. The DNA of the CDR3 is TGTGCCTGCGACCAACACCCATGGGGGCTTCAAGACACCGATAAACTCATCTTT. It encodes CACDQHPWGLQDTDKLIF.

As to this clone: At residue 14, the TCRdb amino acid sequence and the translated nucleotide sequence differ, so the protein here is the DNA translation. The chain combines TRDV1 with TRDJ1, with a tentative D call TRDD3 (6 bases). Germline matching of the DNA provided the J gene here, since TCRdb leaves it blank. CDR1 and CDR2 (germline): TSWWSYY, QGS. V was shortened by 5 bases and J by 3 bases, with 28 bases between the two germline ends. The CDR3 is made up of 19 amino acids. CDR3 DNA sequence: TGTGCTCTTGGGAACATCCACTGTTACGGGGGGGACTACGCCGATAAACTCATCTTT. Its translation is CALGNIHCYGGDYADKLIF.

On this clone: The protein that TCRdb holds for this DNA derives from a much larger clone and differs from the translated DNA at residue 8, which likely indicates a read error; the protein shown here is translated from the DNA. The chain is built from TRDV2 and TRDJ1, with D perhaps matching TRDD2 (5 bases). Here the J gene came from matching the DNA to germline, since TCRdb omits it. Trimming left V 3 bases short and J 5 bases short, with 12 bases between. The CDR3 runs to 13 residues. The V gene's germline CDR1 is GEAIGNYY and CDR2 EKD. CDR3 residues: CACDFLRNDKLIF. CDR3 in DNA: TGTGCCTGTGACTTCCTCCGGAATGATAAACTCATCTTT.

As concerns this clone: This DNA's translation and the protein TCRdb lists, from a much larger clone, do not match at residue 4, likely due to a read error; the protein shown is translated from the DNA. The J gene is TRDJ1, the V gene TRDV2; 8 nucleotides agree with TRDD3. No J gene is reported in TCRdb; it was inferred here by comparing the DNA with germline. CDR1 is GEAIGNYY and CDR2 is EKD in the germline V gene. The CDR3 sequence is 20 residues long. CDR3: CACGTVSEGYGRLYTDKLIF. CDR3 nucleotides: TGTGCCTGTGGCACCGTTTCGGAGGGATACGGGCGTTTGTACACCGATAAACTCATCTTT.

On this clone: The protein that TCRdb holds for this DNA derives from a much larger clone and differs from the translated DNA at residue 7, which likely indicates a read error; the protein shown here is translated from the DNA. The chain uses TRDV1 and TRDJ1; D remains ambiguous. The J gene is not listed in TCRdb, so it was assigned here from a DNA match to germline. Looked up from germline, CDR1 is TSWWSYY and CDR2 is QGS. This CDR3 has 13 residues. Trimming cost V 4 bases and J 7 bases, with 13 bases left between them. This chain's CDR3 is CALGVLRDAKLIF. The CDR3 nucleotides are TGTGCTCTTGGGGTACTGAGGGACGCTAAACTCATCTTT.